This TCR beta chain was documented in a study of metastatic and nonmetastatic thyroid tumors. V lost 1 base, J lost 5 bases, and 14 bases lay in between. CDR1 is MGHRA and CDR2 is YSYEKL in the germline V gene. The CDR3 contains 15 residues. TCRdb reprocessed the PCR reads via MiXCR. The sample lists about 25,000 clones; around a fifth were seen once. Thyroid surgery had not been preceded by any treatment in any patient. This TCR was recovered from a male donor with papillary thyroid cancer or a benign thyroid nodule (not recorded which). Some clones in this sample may be carry-over from other donors' samples. The sequenced sample was blood. The J gene is TRBJ1-2, the V gene TRBV4-1; weak D call: TRBD1 (5 bases). This chain's CDR3 is CASSQASRVGYGYTF. DNA of the CDR3: TGCGCCAGCAGCCAAGCGTCCAGGGTCGGTTATGGCTACACCTTC.